Given below is one TCR beta chain in context. This sample is part of a study of blood T cell repertoires in COVID-19. Sequenced by immunoSEQ multiplex PCR; TCRdb stores in-frame clones only, minus some. Among 200,000 or so clones listed, around four fifths were seen once. The germline V gene has CDR1 LGHDT and CDR2 YNNKEL (reference sequence). The V and J ends lost 3 bases and 3 bases respectively, with 10 bases between them. CDR3 length equals 14 residues. This sequence originates from a woman of 80 years or more with COVID-19, enrolled during active disease. V usage is TRBV3-1 (or the pseudogene TRBV3-2) and J usage is TRBJ2-3; the D gene is possibly TRBD2 (5 bases). The source material was peripheral blood. The CDR3 loop reads CASSQFGVTDTQYF. The DNA of the CDR3 is TGTGCCAGCAGCCAGTTCGGGGTTACAGATACGCAGTATTTT.